Each of the 22 T cell receptor beta chains below was sequenced from the same sample in a study. TCRdb independently ran MiXCR on the 5' RACE reads; one entry per CDR3 protein. The sample has around 50,000 distinct CDR3 sequences, roughly a sixth seen once. The sample consisted of naive CD4+ T cells sorted from blood. Subset: naive CD4+ T cells, CD4+CD45RA+CD25-. These receptor sequences come from a female donor with breast cancer.

This clonotype was recorded a few times. The CDR3 sequence is CASSQDYGDLGYTF. The CDR3 DNA is TGTGCCAGCAGCCAAGATTATGGCGATCTAGGCTACACCTTC. The chain couples TRBV14 to TRBJ1-2; D gene unclear. The CDR3 runs 14 residues. CDR1 and CDR2 (germline): SGHDN, FVKESK. The ends were cut back, 0 bases at V and 8 bases at J, with 13 bases in the middle.

This clonotype was counted many times. The chain joins TRBV6-1 to TRBJ1-5; 10 bases are shared with TRBD1. In germline, CDR1 is MNHNS, CDR2 SASEGT. CDR3 length: 15 amino acids. With V trimmed by 1 base and J by 7 bases, 4 bases remained unmatched. CDR3 region: CASSEDRTGGQPQHF. CDR3 DNA sequence: TGTGCCAGCAGTGAAGACCGGACAGGGGGACAGCCCCAGCATTTT.

This clonotype was seen a few times. V gene TRBV3-1 combines with J gene TRBJ2-5; possible D gene TRBD2, 5 bases. Germline lookup yields CDR1 LGHDT and CDR2 YNNKEL (reference sequence). V was cut by 3 bases and J by 5 bases, with 7 bases left in between. The CDR3 runs 12 residues. CDR3 protein: CASSHEGETQYF. CDR3 sequence (DNA): TGTGCCAGCAGCCACGAGGGCGAGACCCAGTACTTC.

This clonotype has only a few counts. DNA for the CDR3: TGTGCCAGCCGGCCGGACAGGGGGATCAACTCTGGGGCCAACGTCCTGACTTTC. Its protein product is CASRPDRGINSGANVLTF. V usage is TRBV27 and J usage is TRBJ2-6, with 10 bases lining up with TRBD1. From germline, CDR1 is MNHEY and CDR2 SMNVEV (reference sequence). The CDR3 consists of 18 residues. V shed 8 bases, J shed 0 bases, and the junction held 10 bases outside the gene matches.

The V and J genes are TRBV4-1 and TRBJ2-5; the D gene is possibly TRBD2 (5 bases). CDR3 length: 15 residues. Trimming pared 0 bases from V and 1 base from J, leaving 9 bases between. Looked up from germline, CDR1 is MGHRA and CDR2 is YSYEKL. The CDR3 region has the DNA TGCGCCAGCAGCCAAGATCGGGGATCCCAAGAGACCCAGTACTTC. This gives the protein CASSQDRGSQETQYF.

This clonotype came up a few times. The V gene is TRBV12-3 or TRBV12-4, the J gene TRBJ1-1; TRBD1 aligns across 7 bases. The CDR3 sequence is 16 residues long. Trimming took 6 bases from V and 1 from J; bases not matched to a gene: 11. CDR3 DNA sequence: TGTGCCAGCAGCCGGGGACTTCAGGGGGGGAACACTGAAGCTTTCTTT. Its translation: CASSRGLQGGNTEAFF.

The V call is TRBV4-2, the J call TRBJ2-2; 14 bases match TRBD2. Germline V CDR1 and CDR2: LGHNA, YNFKEQ. This CDR3 has 16 residues. J was trimmed by 6 bases and V by 3 bases; bases with no gene match: 3. Here the CDR3 reads CASSHGTSGSAGELFF. In nucleotides, the CDR3 is TGTGCCAGCAGCCACGGGACTAGCGGGAGCGCCGGGGAGCTGTTTTTT.

The chain couples TRBV10-3 to TRBJ2-1, with 10 bases identical to TRBD1. The J segment lost 5 bases and the V segment lost 6 bases, leaving 13 bases of the junction unmatched. Germline CDR1 is ENHRY and CDR2 is SYGVKD. This CDR3 contains 17 residues. Here the CDR3 reads CAISLPETGGYDNEQFF. The CDR3 DNA sequence: TGTGCCATCAGCCTCCCCGAGACAGGGGGCTATGACAATGAGCAGTTCTTC.

The rearrangement uses TRBV5-5 and TRBJ2-2; D not certain. With 0 bases removed from V and 5 bases from J, the gap between germline ends came to 8 bases. This CDR3 has 14 residues. Looked up from germline, CDR1 is SGHKS and CDR2 is YYEKEE (reference sequence). The CDR3 DNA reads TGTGCCAGCAGCTTGGCCATGGGAACCGGGGAGCTGTTTTTT. It is translated as CASSLAMGTGELFF.

V usage is TRBV20-1 and J usage is TRBJ1-5, with 8 bases fitting TRBD1. Trimming removed 5 bases from V and 3 bases from J; junction bases left unmatched: 6. The germline CDR1 and CDR2 sequences are DFQATT and SNEGSKA (reference sequence). This CDR3 is built from 14 residues. In DNA, the CDR3 is TGCAGTGCTTTTGGACAGGGCTCCAATCAGCCCCAGCATTTT. Amino acids: CSAFGQGSNQPQHF.

This clonotype was seen many times. The chain combines TRBV6-5 with TRBJ1-6, with D unclear. The V end was cut by 2 bases, the J end by 7 bases, with 9 bases between. The V gene's germline CDR1 is MNHEY and CDR2 SVGAGI. The length of the CDR3 is 14 residues. CDR3 coding DNA: TGTGCCAGCAGTTACACGGCGGAAAATTCACCCCTCCACTTT. It codes for CASSYTAENSPLHF.

This chain joins TRBV4-2 and TRBJ2-5, with D possibly being TRBD2 (5 bases). This CDR3 spans 14 amino acids. V lost 1 base and J 3 bases, leaving 9 bases between the germline ends. Germline V gene sequence: CDR1 LGHNA, CDR2 YNFKEQ. CDR3 loop: CASSQASGEETQYF. In nucleotides, the CDR3 is TGTGCCAGCAGCCAAGCCAGCGGCGAAGAGACCCAGTACTTC.

A note on this clonotype: A much larger clone differs by one base, so this may be a read error. The chain recombines TRBV6-1 with TRBJ2-7; 8 nucleotides align to TRBD2. The trim removed 1 base at V and 5 bases at J, leaving 7 bases unmatched. CDR3 size: 15 residues. Germline V gives CDR1 MNHNS, CDR2 SASEGT. The CDR3 DNA is TGTGCCAGCAGTGAAGGCGGGACTAGGCTCAACGAGCAGTACTTC. Its translation: CASSEGGTRLNEQYF.

The genes are TRBV5-1 and TRBJ1-3; D unclear. This CDR3 is 17 amino acids long. CDR1 is SGHRS, CDR2 YFSETQ, per germline. V dropped 0 bases and J dropped 0 bases, with 13 bases sitting between them. Here the CDR3 DNA reads TGCGCCAGCAGCTTGGAATTTCCGGCGATCTCTGGAAACACCATATATTTT. Its translation: CASSLEFPAISGNTIYF.

This clonotype was found a few times. The chain has TRBV7-9 and TRBJ2-3; D unresolved. With 3 bases removed from V and 6 bases from J, the gap between germline ends came to 10 bases. Germline CDR1 SEHNR, CDR2 FQNEAQ (reference sequence). The CDR3 consists of 13 residues. DNA for the CDR3: TGTGCCAGCAGCTTTTCATCAGGTGATACGCAGTATTTT. Protein sequence: CASSFSSGDTQYF.

Remarks on this clonotype: A much bigger clone sits one base away, suggesting this may be a read error. J is TRBJ2-7 and V is TRBV7-2; 10 nucleotides align to TRBD2. The CDR3 has 15 residues. Germline V gene lookup returns CDR1 SGHTA and CDR2 FQGNSA. In nucleotides, the CDR3 is TGTGCCAGCAGCTCTCCGGGACTAGCGTACTACGAGCAGGACTTC. Translating gives CASSSPGLAYYEQDF. Full variable domain (remainder filled in from reference TRBV7-2 and TRBJ2-7): GAGVSQSPSNKVTEKGKDVELRCDPISGHTALYWYRQSLGQGLEFLIYFQGNSAPDKSGLPSDRFSAERTGGSVSTLTIQRTQQEDSAVYLCASSSPGLAYYEQDFGPGTRLTVT.

V and J are TRBV6-6 and TRBJ2-2; 7 bases align to TRBD1. Germline CDR1 and CDR2: MNHNY and SVGAGI (reference sequence). Trimming removed 5 bases from V and 7 bases from J; junction bases left unmatched: 10. The CDR3 sequence is 15 residues long. CDR3 loop: CASSVPGQRLGELFF. As DNA, the CDR3 is TGTGCCAGCAGTGTCCCGGGACAGAGACTCGGGGAGCTGTTTTTT.

This clonotype was detected ten times or more. This chain uses TRBV10-3 with TRBJ2-7; TRBD1 aligns across 9 bases. The germline CDR1 and CDR2 sequences are ENHRY and SYGVKD. V trimming: 7 bases; J trimming: 4 bases; junction bases outside the gene matches: 8. The CDR3 length is 14 residues. The CDR3 nucleotides are TGTGCCATCAACTCCGGGACAGGGTTATACGAGCAGTACTTC. Translation gives CAINSGTGLYEQYF.

Regarding this clonotype: This may stem from a read error, because a much larger clone lies one nucleotide away. V is TRBV11-2 and J is TRBJ2-5; 12 bases agree with TRBD2. From germline, CDR1 is SGHAT and CDR2 FQNNGV. This CDR3 comprises 18 residues. CDR3 sequence reads: CARSLGATTSGSGETQYF. In DNA form, the CDR3 reads TGTGCCCGCAGCTTAGGGGCGACGACTAGCGGGAGTGGGGAGACCCAGTACTTC.

This clonotype was seen a few times. The chain carries TRBV2 and TRBJ2-3; the D is unclear. Per germline, CDR1 SNHLY and CDR2 FYNNEI. Trimming took off 2 bases at V and 6 bases at J, with 9 bases between the two ends. The CDR3 totals 13 residues. DNA of the CDR3: TGTGCCAGCAGTGAAAGTCCGGCGGATACGCAGTATTTT. This sequence encodes CASSESPADTQYF. The full variable domain, its missing parts supplied by reference TRBV2 and TRBJ2-3, is EPEVTQTPSHQVTQMGQEVILRCVPISNHLYFYWYRQILGQKVEFLVSFYNNEISEKSEIFDDQFSVERPDGSNFTLKIRSTKLEDSAMYFCASSESPADTQYFGPGTRLTVL.

This clonotype was found many times. The V call is TRBV10-3, the J call TRBJ1-2; D remains ambiguous. The V gene's germline CDR1 is ENHRY and CDR2 SYGVKD. The CDR3 totals 12 residues. Trimming left V 4 bases short and J 10 bases short, with 13 bases between. This CDR3 reads CAISGRGIYYTF. CDR3 coding DNA: TGTGCCATCAGTGGTCGTGGAATCTACTACACCTTC.

This clonotype was seen only once. A much larger clone is a single base away; this may be a read error. The chain is built from TRBV29-1 and TRBJ2-3, with D possibly being TRBD1 or TRBD2 (5 bases each). CDR1 is SQVTM and CDR2 is ANQGSEA in the germline V gene. The length of the CDR3 is 11 residues. Here the CDR3 reads CSGRRGDAQYF. CDR3 sequence (DNA): TGCAGCGGACGAAGGGGAGATGCGCAGTATTTT.